The 4 T cell receptor beta chains given below trace back to one sample, sequenced in a study of cytomegalovirus exposure and HLA in healthy donors. Vbeta (60) and Jbeta (13) primers were used in the PCR. Profiled with immunoSEQ multiplex PCR; TCRdb holds only in-frame clones, not every one. Altogether approximately 220,000 clones are present, about 74% being singletons, with the ten largest covering 1.5% to 2%. The source material was PBMCs. All receptors come from a woman under 40 in good health and CMV-seronegative.

This chain connects TRBV2 to TRBJ1-1; 8 nucleotides match TRBD1. The CDR3 is 12 amino acids. The V segment lost 10 bases and the J segment 3 bases; nucleotides outside the gene matches: 4. The germline V gene has CDR1 SNHLY and CDR2 FYNNEI. DNA of the CDR3: TGTGCCATAGACAGGGGCTACACTGAAGCTTTCTTT. This sequence encodes CAIDRGYTEAFF.

The chain combines TRBV19 with TRBJ2-1; 13 positions agree with TRBD2. The ends lost 10 bases at V and 7 bases at J; junction bases unmatched: 19. The CDR3 has 18 amino acids. Germline loops: CDR1 LNHDA, CDR2 SQIVND (reference sequence). The CDR3 sequence: CATTLLAGGPRWGNEQFF. The CDR3 DNA reads TGTGCCACTACCTTACTAGCGGGAGGGCCAAGGTGGGGGAATGAGCAGTTCTTC.

A few counts support this clone. This chain connects TRBV7-9 to TRBJ1-1, with 10 bases aligning to TRBD1. CDR1 and CDR2 (germline): SEHNR, FQNEAQ (reference sequence). Germline trimming cut 6 bases from V and 10 bases from J; bases unmatched to any gene: 11. The CDR3 totals 14 residues. The CDR3 nucleotides are TGTGCCAGCAGATCAGGACAGGGGGAGTTGGCAGCTTTCTTT. It yields the protein CASRSGQGELAAFF.

V usage is TRBV29-1 and J usage is TRBJ1-2, with 7 bases lining up with TRBD1. Germline V CDR1 and CDR2: SQVTM, ANQGSEA. V lost 6 bases to trimming and J lost 3 bases; unmatched junction nucleotides: 7. CDR3 length: 13 residues. For the CDR3, the DNA is TGCAGCGTCCGAGGCGACAGGGACTATGGCTACACCTTC. Its translation: CSVRGDRDYGYTF.